A single sample is the source of the 6 T cell receptor beta chains below, sequenced in a study of blood T cell repertoires in COVID-19. This table comes from immunoSEQ multiplex PCR, and its TCRdb copy is limited to in-frame clones, with some not included. This sample yields about 310,000 clones, of which about 90% are seen a single time; approximately 2.9% belongs to the top ten. Input material: peripheral blood. The receptors shown here come from a woman younger than 45 with COVID-19, enrolled during active disease.

The chain uses TRBV5-1 and TRBJ2-7; TRBD2 matches 7 bases. J gave up 3 bases and V 5 bases, and 11 bases lay outside the gene matches. The CDR3 sequence is 15 residues long. The germline gives CDR1 SGHRS, CDR2 YFSETQ. Here the CDR3 reads CASSLSAGDIYEQYF. Here the CDR3 DNA reads TGCGCCAGCAGTCTTTCTGCGGGAGACATCTACGAGCAGTACTTC.

As concerns this clone: Other DNA sequences within the sample encode an identical CDR3. The chain has TRBV7-8 and TRBJ1-5; D not certain. The CDR3 is 12 amino acids. Germline-derived CDR1 and CDR2 are SGHVS and FQNEAQ. The V and J ends lost 5 bases and 4 bases respectively, with 6 bases between them. The CDR3 loop reads CASSPRNQPQHF. The CDR3 bases are TGTGCCAGCAGCCCCAGGAATCAGCCCCAGCATTTT. The full variable domain, its missing parts supplied by reference TRBV7-8 and TRBJ1-5, is GAGVSQSPRYKVAKRGQDVALRCDPISGHVSLFWYQQALGQGPEFLTYFQNEAQLDKSGLPSDRFFAERPEGSVSTLKIQRTQQEDSAVYLCASSPRNQPQHFGDGTRLSIL.

This chain uses TRBV6-8 with TRBJ2-2; 7 bases match TRBD1. Trimming cost V 9 bases and J 6 bases; bases outside gene matches: 13. Per germline, CDR1 MNHGY and CDR2 SAAAGT. The CDR3 contains 15 residues. CDR3 in DNA: TGTGCCAGTAATTTTGAAGGGGGCAGTCCCGGGGAGCTGTTTTTT. Protein sequence: CASNFEGGSPGELFF.

The rearrangement links TRBV27 to TRBJ2-7, with 13 bases matching TRBD2. The CDR3 length is 16 residues. CDR1 and CDR2 (germline): MNHEY, SMNVEV (reference sequence). The V segment lost 10 bases and the J segment 2 bases; nucleotides outside the gene matches: 11. CDR3 region: CATRQTSGRLTYEQYF. The CDR3 DNA is TGTGCCACCCGCCAGACTAGCGGGAGGCTAACCTACGAGCAGTACTTC.

The CDR3 spells CASRGGQGNTIYF. CDR3 in DNA: TGTGCCAGCAGGGGCGGACAGGGAAACACCATATATTTT. V is TRBV2 and J is TRBJ1-3, with D possibly TRBD1 on 6 matching bases. This CDR3 is built from 13 residues. Per the germline V gene, CDR1 is SNHLY and CDR2 is FYNNEI. Trimming removed 6 bases from V and 4 bases from J, with 10 bases in between.

The V call is TRBV19, the J call TRBJ2-1, with a possible D match to TRBD2 (5 bases). The CDR3 consists of 13 residues. Trimming pared 0 bases from V and 15 bases from J, leaving 15 bases between. Germline values: CDR1 LNHDA, CDR2 SQIVND (reference sequence). CDR3 in DNA: TGTGCCAGTAGTATAGATAGGACTCCTCTAATGTTCTTC. Amino acid sequence: CASSIDRTPLMFF.